The TCR beta chain under discussion was sequenced for a study of blood T cell repertoires in COVID-19. Study details: Specimens from acute and convalescent COVID-19 originated in the United States, Italy and Spain. In each case, the material was cDNA or gDNA derived from T cells, B-cell-depleted T cells, or PBMCs.

In the original processing: Amplification of reference gene primers provided the estimated nucleated cell counts. Assay used: immunoSEQ multiplex PCR; TCRdb lists only in-frame clones, some missing. V and J calls and clone size come straight from that table; D and trimming were deduced from the DNA. The data show fewer than 110,000 clones, about 90% seen once. J lost 10 bases, V lost 6 bases, and 13 bases had no gene match. The CDR3 totals 15 residues. Germline V CDR1 and CDR2: MNHEY, SMNVEV (reference sequence). This receptor was taken from a woman aged 55-69 years with acute or convalescent COVID-19. The source material was peripheral blood. The genes are TRBV27 and TRBJ2-1; the match to TRBD2 covers 9 bases. The CDR3 protein is CASRPAGGPVREQFF. The CDR3 bases are TGTGCCAGCAGACCAGCGGGAGGACCAGTTCGCGAGCAGTTCTTC.